This T cell receptor (beta chain) appears in the sequencing data of a study of T cells in Graves' hyperthyroidism and ophthalmopathy. PBMCs were obtained from approximately 9.2 ml fresh peripheral blood. The V gene lost 6 bases and the J gene lost 7 bases, with 24 bases spanning the gap. Germline lookup yields CDR1 MNHNS and CDR2 SASEGT. The CDR3 loop spans 17 amino acids. Template material for amplifying TCR beta CDR3 regions consisted of RNA transcripts. In the first-round RT-PCR of the TCR CDR3, the HTBI primer set was used. A single record per CDR3 protein comes from TCRdb applying MiXCR to the multiplex PCR reads. Of about 420,000 distinct CDR3 sequences listed, 15% to 19% are singletons.

The gene calls are TRBV6-1 and TRBJ2-2; TRBD1 or TRBD2 may be the D gene (5 bases each). The source of this sequence is a woman aged 18-29 years with Graves' hyperthyroidism. Sequencing was performed on blood. The CDR3 region has the DNA TGTGCCAGCAGCACCTCGGGACGACCGATAACCCACGGGGAGCTGTTTTTT. This encodes CASSTSGRPITHGELFF.